The text below deals with one TCR beta chain. These data belong to a study of blood T cell repertoires in COVID-19. Looking at the study overall: Material from acute and convalescent COVID-19 was sourced from the United States, Italy and Spain. T cells, B-cell-depleted T cells, or PBMCs supplied cDNA or gDNA.

Per the original data handling: Researchers report that nucleated cell counts were estimated from reference gene primer amplification. Repertoires were generated with immunoSEQ multiplex PCR, while TCRdb's copy carries only in-frame clones and drops some. The DNA gave D and trimming, while V, J and clone size come from that table. The table lists tens of thousands of clones, 84% of them singletons. Followed over time, Seattle patients had been enrolled while infection was active. Germline V gene sequence: CDR1 GTSNPN, CDR2 SVGIG (reference sequence). The V segment lost 4 bases and the J segment 4 bases; nucleotides outside the gene matches: 9. The CDR3 is made up of 14 amino acids.

This clonotype originated in a man aged 50 to 60 with COVID-19, enrolled during active disease. Material for sequencing was peripheral blood. The J gene is TRBJ1-1, the V gene TRBV30; 7 nucleotides line up with TRBD1. This CDR3 is CAWTPGHRGTEAFF. CDR3 in DNA: TGTGCCTGGACCCCGGGACACAGGGGCACTGAAGCTTTCTTT. The whole variable domain, remainder taken from reference TRBV30 and TRBJ1-1, is SQTIHQWPATLVQPVGSPLSLECTVEGTSNPNLYWYRQAAGRGLQLLFYSVGIGQISSEVPQNLSASRPQDRQFILSSKKLLLSDSGFYLCAWTPGHRGTEAFFGQGTRLTVV.